The sample holds many counts of the clone carrying this TCR beta chain. Its antigen remains unidentified. This sample was included in a study of T cells in Graves' hyperthyroidism and ophthalmopathy. The study, taken as a whole, reports: Expanded thyroid clonotypes (above 0.001) were mostly also found in blood.

Used for diagnoses were clinical symptoms, serum thyroxine and TRAb, thyroid ultrasound and orbital computed tomography. Per germline, CDR1 MNHEY and CDR2 SVGEGT. V shed 2 bases and J shed 9 bases, with 5 bases lying between them. The CDR3 consists of 10 residues. It was RNA transcripts that yielded the amplified TCR beta CDR3 regions. A first-round RT-PCR of the TCR CDR3 used the HTBI primer set. TCRdb re-called the multiplex PCR reads with MiXCR, one entry per CDR3 protein. The table has around 190,000 distinct CDR3 sequences, 15% to 20% seen once. Sequenced material: blood. The receptor comes from a woman in her fifties or sixties with Graves' hyperthyroidism. V usage is TRBV6-2 or TRBV6-3 and J usage is TRBJ2-7, with D possibly being TRBD1 or TRBD2 (5 bases each). Written as DNA, the CDR3 is TGTGCCAGCAGTTACGGGGGGCAGTACTTC. This gives the protein CASSYGGQYF.